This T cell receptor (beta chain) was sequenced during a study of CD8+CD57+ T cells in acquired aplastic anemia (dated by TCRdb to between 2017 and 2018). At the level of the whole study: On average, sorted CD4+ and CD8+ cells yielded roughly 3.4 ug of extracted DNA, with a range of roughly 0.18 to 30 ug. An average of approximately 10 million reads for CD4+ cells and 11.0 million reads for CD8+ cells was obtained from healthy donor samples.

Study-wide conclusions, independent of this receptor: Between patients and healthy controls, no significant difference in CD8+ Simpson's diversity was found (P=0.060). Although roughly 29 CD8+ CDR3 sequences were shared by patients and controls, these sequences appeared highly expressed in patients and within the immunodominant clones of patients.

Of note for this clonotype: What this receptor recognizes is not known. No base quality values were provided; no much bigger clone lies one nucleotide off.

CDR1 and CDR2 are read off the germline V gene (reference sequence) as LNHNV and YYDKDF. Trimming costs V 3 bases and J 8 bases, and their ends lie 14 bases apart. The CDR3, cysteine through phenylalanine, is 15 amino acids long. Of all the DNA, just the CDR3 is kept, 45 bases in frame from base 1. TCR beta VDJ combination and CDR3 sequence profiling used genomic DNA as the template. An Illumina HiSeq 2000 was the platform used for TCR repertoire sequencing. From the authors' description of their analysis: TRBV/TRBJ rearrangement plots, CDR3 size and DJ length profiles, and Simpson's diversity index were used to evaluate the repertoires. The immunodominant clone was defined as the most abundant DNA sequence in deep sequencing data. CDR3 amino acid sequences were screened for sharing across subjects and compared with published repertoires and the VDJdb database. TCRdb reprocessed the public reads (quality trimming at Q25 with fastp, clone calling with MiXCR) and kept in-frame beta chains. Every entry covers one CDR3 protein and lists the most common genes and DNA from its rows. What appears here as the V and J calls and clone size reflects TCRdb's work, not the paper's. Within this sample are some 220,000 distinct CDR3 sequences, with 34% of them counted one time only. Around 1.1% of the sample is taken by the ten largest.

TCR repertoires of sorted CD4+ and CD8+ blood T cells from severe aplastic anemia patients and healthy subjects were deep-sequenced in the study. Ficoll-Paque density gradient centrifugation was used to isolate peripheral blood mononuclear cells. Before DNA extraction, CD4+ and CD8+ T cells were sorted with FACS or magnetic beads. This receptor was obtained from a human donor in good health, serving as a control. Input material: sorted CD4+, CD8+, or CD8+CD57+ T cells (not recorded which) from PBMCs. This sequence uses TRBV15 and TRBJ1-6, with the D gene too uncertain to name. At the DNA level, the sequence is TGTGCCACCAGCAGCGTGACACCTAACGATTCACCCCTCCACTTT. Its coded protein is CATSSVTPNDSPLHF. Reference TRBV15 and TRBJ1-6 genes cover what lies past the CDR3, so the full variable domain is DAMVIQNPRYQVTQFGKPVTLSCSQTLNHNVMYWYQQKSSQAPKLLFHYYDKDFNNEADTPDNFQSRRPNTSFCFLDIRSPGLGDTAMYLCATSSVTPNDSPLHFGNGTRLTVT.